The rows below give T cell receptor beta chains drawn from one sample of a study of cytotoxic CD8 clonotypes in ibrutinib-treated CLL. Assay used: immunoSEQ multiplex PCR; TCRdb lists only in-frame clones, some missing. The table records some 300,000 clones, about 80% of them present only once. Sequencing was performed on PBMCs, taken before ibrutinib treatment. The receptors stem from a human donor with chronic lymphocytic leukemia. Both conserved end residues are part of each CDR3. The D gene is left open where the match is weak. Clone sizes are given selectively: once, few, many, or a class where the clone is expanded.

>TRBJ2-7|few|-|TRBV2
CASIPARSVHEQYF
TGTGCCAGCATACCCGCCAGGTCTGTCCACGAGCAGTACTTC
>TRBJ2-7|-|TRBD2|TRBV19
CASSVTGGTYEQYF
TGTGCCAGTAGTGTCACGGGAGGCACCTACGAGCAGTACTTC
>TRBJ2-3|-|-|TRBV5-6
CASSLVGELSTDTQYF
TGTGCCAGCAGCTTGGTAGGGGAGCTTAGCACAGATACGCAGTATTTT
>TRBJ2-2|few|-|TRBV11-1
CASSLVRPGELFF
TGTGCCAGCAGCTTAGTTAGGCCCGGGGAGCTGTTTTTT
>TRBJ1-1|-|-|TRBV4-3
CASSQLWNTEAFF
TGCGCCAGCAGCCAACTTTGGAACACTGAAGCTTTCTTT
>TRBJ2-7|-|-|TRBV28
CASSLFPPGAYEQYF
TGTGCCAGCAGTTTATTCCCCCCGGGTGCCTACGAGCAGTACTTC
>TRBJ2-1|-|TRBD2|TRBV6-4
CASRMTSGTYNEQFF
TGTGCCAGCAGAATGACTAGCGGCACCTACAATGAGCAGTTCTTC
>TRBJ2-5|-|-|TRBV13
CASSLGPGQETQYF
TGTGCCAGCAGCTTAGGGCCTGGTCAAGAGACCCAGTACTTC
>TRBJ2-1|-|TRBD2|TRBV6-4
CASRISGRDSYNEQFF
TGTGCCAGCAGAATTAGCGGGAGAGACTCCTACAATGAGCAGTTCTTC
>TRBJ1-5|-|-|TRBV5-1
CASSPDISNQPQHF
TGCGCCAGCAGCCCGGACATTAGCAATCAGCCCCAGCATTTT
>TRBJ1-1|-|-|TRBV30
CAWSVGRSTEAFF
TGTGCCTGGAGCGTAGGGCGAAGTACTGAAGCTTTCTTT
>TRBJ1-2|-|-|TRBV4-1
CASSQEWSRGYGYTF
TGCGCCAGCAGCCAAGAATGGAGCAGGGGCTATGGCTACACCTTC
>TRBJ1-2|-|TRBD1|TRBV29-1
CSTTSTGGDGYTF
TGCAGCACAACGTCTACAGGGGGCGATGGCTACACCTTC
>TRBJ2-7|-|TRBD2|TRBV19
CASSISSGSLVSEQYF
TGTGCCAGTAGTATATCTAGCGGGAGTCTCGTTTCTGAGCAGTACTTC
>TRBJ2-1|-|-|TRBV10-3
CAISVFGRAGSHEQFF
TGTGCCATCAGTGTATTTGGACGGGCTGGGTCCCATGAGCAGTTCTTC
>TRBJ2-1|few|-|TRBV7-7
CASSLTRRDWQFF
TGTGCCAGCAGCTTAACCCGCCGGGACTGGCAGTTCTTC
>TRBJ1-1|few|-|TRBV27
CASSLEWGFTEAFF
TGTGCCAGCAGTTTGGAGTGGGGGTTCACTGAAGCTTTCTTT
>TRBJ1-1|-|-|TRBV6-5
CASSYSGSSRGAEAFF
TGTGCCAGCAGTTACTCGGGCTCGAGCAGGGGTGCTGAAGCTTTCTTT
>TRBJ2-5|-|TRBD1|TRBV6-5
CASSYSRDSWYF
TGTGCCAGCAGTTACTCCCGGGACAGCTGGTACTTC
>TRBJ1-5|-|-|TRBV19
CASSPGGRYQPQHF
TGTGCCAGTAGTCCTGGGGGCCGGTATCAGCCCCAGCATTTT
>TRBJ2-5|-|-|TRBV9
CASSVGLETQSRPDF
TGTGCCAGCAGCGTAGGTCTGGAGACGCAATCCCGACCTGACTTC
>TRBJ2-7|-|-|TRBV20-1
CSATFNGEQYF
TGCAGTGCAACTTTTAATGGGGAGCAGTACTTC
>TRBJ1-2|-|-|TRBV7-9
CASSRGVNYGYTF
TGTGCCAGCAGCCGCGGGGTTAACTATGGCTACACCTTC
>TRBJ1-3|-|TRBD1|TRBV28
CASKGGRYSGNTIYF
TGTGCCAGCAAAGGGGGCAGATACTCTGGAAACACCATATATTTT
>TRBJ1-2|-|-|TRBV30
CALNGYTF
TGTGCCTTGAACGGCTACACCTTC
>TRBJ1-5|-|-|TRBV19
CASTIGQNSNQPQHF
TGTGCCAGCACAATTGGACAGAATAGCAATCAGCCCCAGCATTTT
>TRBJ1-1|-|-|TRBV5-1
CASSLARGYTEAFF
TGCGCCAGCAGCTTGGCTCGGGGCTACACTGAAGCTTTCTTT
>TRBJ2-1|-|TRBD2|TRBV4-3
CASSRLLAGGGNEQFF
TGCGCCAGCAGCCGATTACTAGCGGGAGGAGGGAATGAGCAGTTCTTC
>TRBJ2-3|-|-|TRBV9
CASSVVEDTQYF
TGTGCCAGCAGCGTAGTCGAGGATACGCAGTATTTT
>TRBJ2-7|-|TRBD1|TRBV5-1
CASSADRGYYEQYF
TGCGCCAGCAGCGCGGACAGGGGATACTACGAGCAGTACTTC
>TRBJ1-1|few|-|TRBV9
CASSVAMEREAFF
TGTGCCAGCAGCGTAGCTATGGAACGTGAAGCTTTCTTT
>TRBJ2-1|-|-|TRBV6-5
CASTPEGRVNEQFF
TGTGCCAGCACCCCGGAGGGCAGGGTCAATGAGCAGTTCTTC
>TRBJ2-7|-|TRBD2|TRBV7-6
CASSSHAVASGSTSSYEQYF
TGTGCCAGCAGCTCGCATGCAGTTGCTAGCGGGAGTACGAGCTCCTACGAGCAGTACTTC
>TRBJ2-7|once|TRBD1|TRBV5-4
CASSLLGQGLTYEQYF
TGTGCCAGCAGCTTACTAGGACAGGGCCTAACCTACGAGCAGTACTTC
>TRBJ1-4|-|-|TRBV7-9
CASSSPGVAEKLFF
TGTGCCAGCAGTTCCCCAGGGGTGGCTGAAAAACTGTTTTTT
>TRBJ1-5|-|-|TRBV28
CASSLLSGVEPQHF
TGTGCCAGCAGTTTATTGTCGGGAGTTGAGCCCCAGCATTTT
>TRBJ2-1|-|-|TRBV29-1
CSVSGSYNEQFF
TGCAGCGTTTCTGGTTCCTACAATGAGCAGTTCTTC
>TRBJ2-7|once|TRBD2|TRBV18
CASSPGGGRGDYEQYF
TGTGCCAGCTCACCCGGGGGCGGGAGGGGTGACTACGAGCAGTACTTC
>TRBJ2-7|-|-|TRBV7-9
CASSFSSYEQYF
TGTGCCAGCAGCTTCAGCTCCTACGAGCAGTACTTC
>TRBJ2-3|-|-|TRBV2
CASSVASTSTDTQYF
TGTGCCAGCAGTGTGGCCAGTACCAGCACAGATACGCAGTATTTT
>TRBJ2-7|-|-|TRBV15
CATSRVGGYSYEQYF
TGTGCCACCAGCAGAGTTGGGGGGTACTCCTACGAGCAGTACTTC
>TRBJ2-3|-|-|TRBV6-5
CASSYALADTDTQYF
TGTGCCAGCAGTTACGCACTAGCAGACACAGATACGCAGTATTTT
>TRBJ2-1|-|TRBD2|TRBV7-3
CASSLTPRTSGKGEQFF
TGTGCCAGCAGCTTAACGCCACGGACTAGCGGGAAAGGTGAGCAGTTCTTC